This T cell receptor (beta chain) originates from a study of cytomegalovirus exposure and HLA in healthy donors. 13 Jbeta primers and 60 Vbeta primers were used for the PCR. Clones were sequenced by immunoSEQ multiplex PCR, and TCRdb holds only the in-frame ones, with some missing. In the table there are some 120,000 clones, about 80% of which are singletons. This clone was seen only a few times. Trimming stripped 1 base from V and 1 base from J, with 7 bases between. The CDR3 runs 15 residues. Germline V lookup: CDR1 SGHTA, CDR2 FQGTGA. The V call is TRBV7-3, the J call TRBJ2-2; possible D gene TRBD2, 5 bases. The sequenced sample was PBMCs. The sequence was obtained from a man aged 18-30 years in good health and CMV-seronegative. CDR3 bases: TGTGCCAGCAGCTTAAATCGGGGGAACACCGGGGAGCTGTTTTTT. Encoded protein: CASSLNRGNTGELFF.